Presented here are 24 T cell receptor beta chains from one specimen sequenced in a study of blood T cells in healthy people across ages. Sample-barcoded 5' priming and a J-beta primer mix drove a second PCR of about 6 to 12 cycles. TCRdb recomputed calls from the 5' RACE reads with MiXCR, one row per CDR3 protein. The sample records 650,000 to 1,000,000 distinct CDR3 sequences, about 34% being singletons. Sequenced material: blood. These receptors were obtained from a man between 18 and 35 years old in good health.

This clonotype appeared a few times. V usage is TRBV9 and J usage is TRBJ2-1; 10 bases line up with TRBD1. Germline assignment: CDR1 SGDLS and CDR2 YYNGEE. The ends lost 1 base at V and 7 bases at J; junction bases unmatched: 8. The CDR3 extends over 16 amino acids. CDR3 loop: CASSVWEGQGLNEQFF. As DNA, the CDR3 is TGTGCCAGCAGCGTATGGGAGGGACAGGGGCTGAATGAGCAGTTCTTC.

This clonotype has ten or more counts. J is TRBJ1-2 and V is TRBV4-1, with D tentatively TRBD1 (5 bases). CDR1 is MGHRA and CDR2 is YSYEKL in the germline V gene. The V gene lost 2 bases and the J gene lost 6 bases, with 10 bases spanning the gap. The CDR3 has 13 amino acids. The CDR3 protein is CASSQLDSNGYTF. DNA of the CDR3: TGCGCCAGCAGCCAACTTGACAGTAATGGCTACACCTTC.

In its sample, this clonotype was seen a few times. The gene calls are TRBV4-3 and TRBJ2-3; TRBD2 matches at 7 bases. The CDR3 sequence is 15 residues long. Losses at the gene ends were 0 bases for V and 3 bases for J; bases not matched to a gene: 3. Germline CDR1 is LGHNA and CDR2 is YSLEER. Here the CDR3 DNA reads TGCGCCAGCAGCCAAGACGGGACTACGACAGATACGCAGTATTTT. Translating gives CASSQDGTTTDTQYF.

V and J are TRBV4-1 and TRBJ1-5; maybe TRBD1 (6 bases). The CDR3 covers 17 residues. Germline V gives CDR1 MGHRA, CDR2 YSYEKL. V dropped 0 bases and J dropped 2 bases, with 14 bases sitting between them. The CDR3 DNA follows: TGCGCCAGCAGCCAAGATCTAGGACAGAAGGGCAATCAGCCCCAGCATTTT. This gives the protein CASSQDLGQKGNQPQHF.

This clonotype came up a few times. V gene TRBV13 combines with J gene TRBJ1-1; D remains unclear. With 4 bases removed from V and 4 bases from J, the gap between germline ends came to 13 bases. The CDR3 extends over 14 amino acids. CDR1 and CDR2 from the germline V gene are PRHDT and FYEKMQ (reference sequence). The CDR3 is CASSCRGDSTEAFF. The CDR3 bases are TGTGCCAGCAGCTGCCGCGGGGATAGCACTGAAGCTTTCTTT.

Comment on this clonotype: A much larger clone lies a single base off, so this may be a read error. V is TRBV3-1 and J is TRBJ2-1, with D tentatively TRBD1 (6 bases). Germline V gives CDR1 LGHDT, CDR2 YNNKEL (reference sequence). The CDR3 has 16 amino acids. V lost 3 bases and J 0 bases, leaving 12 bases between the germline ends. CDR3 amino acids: CASSHHRESSYNEQFF. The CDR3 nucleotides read TGTGCCAGCAGCCACCACAGGGAGAGCTCCTACAATGAGCAGTTCTTC.

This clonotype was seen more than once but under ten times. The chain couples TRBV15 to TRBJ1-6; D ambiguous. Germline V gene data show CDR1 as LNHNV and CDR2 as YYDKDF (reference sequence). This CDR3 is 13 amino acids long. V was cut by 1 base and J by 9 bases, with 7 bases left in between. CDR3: CATSRVPGSPLHF. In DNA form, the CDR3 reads TGTGCCACCAGCAGAGTTCCTGGTTCACCCCTCCACTTT. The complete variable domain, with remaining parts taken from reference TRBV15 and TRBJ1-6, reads DAMVIQNPRYQVTQFGKPVTLSCSQTLNHNVMYWYQQKSSQAPKLLFHYYDKDFNNEADTPDNFQSRRPNTSFCFLDIRSPGLGDTAMYLCATSRVPGSPLHFGNGTRLTVT.

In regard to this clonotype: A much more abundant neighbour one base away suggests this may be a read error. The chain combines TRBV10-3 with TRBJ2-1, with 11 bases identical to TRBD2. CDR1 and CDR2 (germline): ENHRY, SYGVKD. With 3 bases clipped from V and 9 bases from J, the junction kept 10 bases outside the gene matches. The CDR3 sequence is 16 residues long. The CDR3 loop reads CAISDLTSGALGEQFF. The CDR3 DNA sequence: TGTGCCATCAGTGATTTGACTAGCGGGGCTTTGGGTGAGCAGTTCTTC.

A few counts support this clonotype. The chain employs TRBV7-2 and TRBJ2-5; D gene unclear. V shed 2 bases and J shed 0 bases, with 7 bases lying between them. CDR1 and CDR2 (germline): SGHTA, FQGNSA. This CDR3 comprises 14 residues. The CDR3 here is CASSLSAYQETQYF. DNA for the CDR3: TGTGCCAGCAGCTTATCGGCGTACCAAGAGACCCAGTACTTC.

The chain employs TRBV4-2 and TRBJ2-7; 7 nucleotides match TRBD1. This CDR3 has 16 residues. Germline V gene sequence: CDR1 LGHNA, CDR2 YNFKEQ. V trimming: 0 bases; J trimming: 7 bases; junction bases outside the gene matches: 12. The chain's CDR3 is CASSQDRGSRNDEQYF. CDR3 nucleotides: TGTGCCAGCAGCCAAGACAGGGGGTCGAGGAACGATGAGCAGTACTTC.

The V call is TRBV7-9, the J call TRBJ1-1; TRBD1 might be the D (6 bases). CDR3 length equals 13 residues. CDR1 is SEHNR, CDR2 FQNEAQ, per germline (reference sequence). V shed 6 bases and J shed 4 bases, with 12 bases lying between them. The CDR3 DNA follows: TGTGCCAGCAGGGCCGGACAGAGCACTGAAGCTTTCTTT. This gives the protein CASRAGQSTEAFF.

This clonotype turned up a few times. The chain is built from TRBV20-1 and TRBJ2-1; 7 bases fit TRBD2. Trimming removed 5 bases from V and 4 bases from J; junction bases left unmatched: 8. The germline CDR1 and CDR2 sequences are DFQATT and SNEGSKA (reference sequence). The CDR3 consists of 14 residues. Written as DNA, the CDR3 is TGCAGTGCTCGACGGGGGGTCCATTACAATGAGCAGTTCTTC. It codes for CSARRGVHYNEQFF.

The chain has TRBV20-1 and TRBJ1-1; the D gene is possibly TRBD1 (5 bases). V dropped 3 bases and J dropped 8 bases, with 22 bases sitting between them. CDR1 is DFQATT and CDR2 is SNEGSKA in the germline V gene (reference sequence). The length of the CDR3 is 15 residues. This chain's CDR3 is CSASPLTGPAREAFF. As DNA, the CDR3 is TGCAGTGCTAGTCCTCTTACAGGCCCCGCCAGGGAAGCTTTCTTT.

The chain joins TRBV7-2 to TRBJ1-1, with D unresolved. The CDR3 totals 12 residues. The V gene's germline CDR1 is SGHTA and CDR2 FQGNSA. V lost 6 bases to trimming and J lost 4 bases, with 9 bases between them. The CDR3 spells CASSLMGTEAFF. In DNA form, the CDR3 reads TGTGCCAGCAGTTTAATGGGCACTGAAGCTTTCTTT.

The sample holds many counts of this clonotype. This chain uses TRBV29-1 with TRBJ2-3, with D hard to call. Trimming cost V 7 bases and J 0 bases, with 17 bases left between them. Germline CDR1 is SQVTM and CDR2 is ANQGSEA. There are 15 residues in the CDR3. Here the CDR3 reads CSANSGETSTDTQYF. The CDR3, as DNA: TGCAGCGCGAACTCCGGTGAAACTAGCACAGATACGCAGTATTTT.

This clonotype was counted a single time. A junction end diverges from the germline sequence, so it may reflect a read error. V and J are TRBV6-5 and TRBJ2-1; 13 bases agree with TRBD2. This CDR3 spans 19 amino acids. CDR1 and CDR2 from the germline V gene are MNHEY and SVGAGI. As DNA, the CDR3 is TGTGCCAGCAGTTTGACCGGGACTAGCGGGGCCAGCTCCTACAATGGGCAGTTCTTC. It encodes CASSLTGTSGASSYNGQFF.

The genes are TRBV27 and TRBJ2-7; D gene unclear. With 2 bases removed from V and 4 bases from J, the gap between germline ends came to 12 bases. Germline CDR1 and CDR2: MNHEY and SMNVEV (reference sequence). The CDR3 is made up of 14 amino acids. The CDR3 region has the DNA TGTGCCAGCAGTTTAAGCGCCTTCAGGTACGAGCAGTACTTC. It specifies CASSLSAFRYEQYF.

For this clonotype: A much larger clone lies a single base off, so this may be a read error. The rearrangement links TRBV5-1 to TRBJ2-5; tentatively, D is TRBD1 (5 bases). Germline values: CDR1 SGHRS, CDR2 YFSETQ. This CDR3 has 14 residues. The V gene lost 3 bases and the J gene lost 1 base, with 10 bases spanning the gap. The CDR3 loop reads CASSCYRRQETQYF. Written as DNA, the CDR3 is TGCGCCAGCAGCTGCTACAGGCGCCAAGAGACCCAGTACTTC.

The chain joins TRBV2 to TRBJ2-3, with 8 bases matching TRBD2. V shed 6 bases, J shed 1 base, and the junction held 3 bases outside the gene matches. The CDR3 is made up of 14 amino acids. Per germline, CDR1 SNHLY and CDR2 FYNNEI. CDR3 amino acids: CASSREGRTDTQYF. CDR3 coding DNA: TGTGCCAGCAGCCGGGAGGGACGCACAGATACGCAGTATTTT.

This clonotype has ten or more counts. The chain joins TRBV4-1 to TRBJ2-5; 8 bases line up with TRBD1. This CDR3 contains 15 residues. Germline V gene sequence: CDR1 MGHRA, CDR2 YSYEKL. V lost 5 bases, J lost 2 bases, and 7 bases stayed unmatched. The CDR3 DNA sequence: TGCGCCAGCAGCGCTACTTACAGGGGGCAAGAGACCCAGTACTTC. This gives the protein CASSATYRGQETQYF.

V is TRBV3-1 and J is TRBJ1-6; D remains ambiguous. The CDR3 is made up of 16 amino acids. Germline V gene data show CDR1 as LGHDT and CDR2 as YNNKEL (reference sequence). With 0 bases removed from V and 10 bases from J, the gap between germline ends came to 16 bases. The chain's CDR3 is CASSQERVAVGSPLHF. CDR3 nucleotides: TGTGCCAGCAGCCAAGAGAGGGTGGCAGTGGGGTCACCCCTCCACTTT.

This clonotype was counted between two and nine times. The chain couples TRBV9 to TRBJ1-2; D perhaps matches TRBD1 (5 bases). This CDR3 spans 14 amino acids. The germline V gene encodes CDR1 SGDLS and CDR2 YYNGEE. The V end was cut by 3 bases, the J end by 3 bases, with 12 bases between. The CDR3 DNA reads TGTGCCAGCAGCGCGGGGGTAACACACTATGGCTACACCTTC. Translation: CASSAGVTHYGYTF.

CDR3 DNA sequence: TGCGCCAGCAGCCTTAACATACTAAGGAACACTGAAGCTTTCTTT. Translating gives CASSLNILRNTEAFF. The genes are TRBV5-1 and TRBJ1-1; D gene uncertain. In germline, CDR1 is SGHRS, CDR2 YFSETQ. The CDR3 loop spans 15 amino acids. Between the trimmed V and J ends, which lost 4 bases and 1 base, there was a span of 14 bases.

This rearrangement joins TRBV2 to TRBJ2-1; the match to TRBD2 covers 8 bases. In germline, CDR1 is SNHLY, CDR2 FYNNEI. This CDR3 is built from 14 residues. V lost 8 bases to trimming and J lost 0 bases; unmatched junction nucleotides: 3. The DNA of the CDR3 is TGTGCCAGCGCCGGGACTAGCTCCTACAATGAGCAGTTCTTC. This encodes CASAGTSSYNEQFF.